These T cell receptor beta chains were read from a single sample in a study of cytomegalovirus exposure and HLA in healthy donors. Measured with immunoSEQ multiplex PCR; TCRdb has only the in-frame clones, and not every one. Found here are roughly 150,000 clones, over 75% of them singletons; the top ten hold around 6.2%. The sequenced sample consisted of PBMCs. Receptor source: a young man in good health and CMV-seropositive. Both conserved end residues are part of each CDR3. The D gene is left open where the match is weak. Not every row has a clone size; where given, it reads once, few, many or a size class.

clone size,D gene,J gene,V gene,CDR3 protein,CDR3 DNA
NA,NA,TRBJ1-2,TRBV29-1,CSVARDNIYGYTF,TGCAGCGTTGCCCGGGACAACATCTATGGCTACACCTTC
NA,TRBD1,TRBJ1-2,TRBV10-1,CARWTGLNYGYTF,TGCGCCAGGTGGACAGGGCTTAACTATGGCTACACCTTC
once,NA,TRBJ2-2,TRBV19,CASSIGGTGELFF,TGTGCCAGTAGTATCGGGGGAACCGGGGAGCTGTTTTTT
NA,TRBD1,TRBJ2-2,TRBV5-4,CASSRKQGAPTGELFF,TGTGCCAGCAGCCGCAAACAGGGGGCCCCCACCGGGGAGCTGTTTTTT
once,NA,TRBJ1-2,TRBV6-1,CASSEQVYGYTF,TGTGCCAGCAGTGAACAGGTTTATGGCTACACCTTC
NA,TRBD1,TRBJ2-7,TRBV13,CASSSSGGPNYEQYF,TGTGCCAGCAGCTCCTCAGGGGGCCCGAACTACGAGCAGTACTTC
NA,TRBD1,TRBJ1-6,TRBV9,CASSPRTGDNSPLHF,TGTGCTAGCAGCCCTAGGACAGGGGATAATTCACCCCTCCACTTT
NA,NA,TRBJ1-1,TRBV14,CASSQGLGVAFF,TGTGCCAGCAGCCAAGGGCTGGGAGTAGCTTTCTTT
NA,TRBD2,TRBJ2-5,TRBV6-1,CASSEAGWGGETQYF,TGTGCCAGCAGTGAAGCGGGATGGGGGGGGGAGACCCAGTACTTC
NA,NA,TRBJ2-7,TRBV5-6,CASSLAYRGGPGYEQYF,TGTGCCAGCAGCTTGGCCTACAGGGGAGGCCCGGGGTACGAGCAGTACTTC
NA,NA,TRBJ1-5,TRBV6-1,CASSELRNSNQPQHF,TGTGCCAGCAGTGAACTCAGAAATAGCAATCAGCCCCAGCATTTT
NA,NA,TRBJ2-7,TRBV15,CATRGDSPYEQYF,TGTGCCACCAGGGGGGACTCACCCTACGAGCAGTACTTC
once,TRBD1,TRBJ2-7,TRBV7-8,CASSASGTGNSYEQYF,TGTGCCAGCAGCGCCTCCGGGACAGGGAACTCCTACGAGCAGTACTTC
NA,NA,TRBJ1-1,TRBV5-8,CASSLRQAQGAFF,TGTGCCAGCAGCTTGCGGCAGGCCCAGGGAGCTTTCTTT
NA,NA,TRBJ2-3,TRBV11-2,CASSLRETDTQYF,TGTGCCAGCAGCTTGAGGGAAACAGATACGCAGTATTTT
NA,NA,TRBJ2-7,TRBV6-6,CASRSDSLVYEQYF,TGTGCCAGCAGATCCGACAGTCTGGTCTACGAGCAGTACTTC
NA,TRBD1,TRBJ1-2,TRBV29-1,CSAVGQGNYGYTF,TGCAGCGCGGTGGGACAGGGAAACTATGGCTACACCTTC
NA,TRBD2,TRBJ2-3,TRBV5-5,CASSSNSGTFEDTQYF,TGTGCCAGCAGCTCCAATAGCGGGACGTTCGAGGATACGCAGTATTTT
NA,TRBD1,TRBJ2-1,TRBV15,CATSRRTGGYNEQFF,TGTGCCACCAGCAGACGGACAGGGGGCTACAATGAGCAGTTCTTC
NA,NA,TRBJ1-5,TRBV21-1,CASTRRTRALRYSNQPQHF,TGTGCCAGCACTCGACGGACAAGGGCTTTGCGTTATAGCAATCAGCCCCAGCATTTT
NA,NA,TRBJ2-7,TRBV25-1,CASSEAVGGYEQYF,TGTGCCAGCAGTGAAGCGGTAGGGGGCTACGAGCAGTACTTC
NA,NA,TRBJ2-5,TRBV5-5,CASSSGGTGWGYRETQYF,TGTGCCAGCAGCTCGGGGGGGACAGGGTGGGGGTACCGAGAGACCCAGTACTTC
NA,NA,TRBJ2-7,TRBV18,CASSPPTGHEQYF,TGTGCCAGCTCACCACCAACAGGGCACGAGCAGTACTTC
NA,TRBD2,TRBJ2-1,TRBV6-1,CASSEGLAAFYNEQFF,TGTGCCAGCAGCGAAGGACTAGCCGCGTTTTACAATGAGCAGTTCTTC
NA,TRBD1,TRBJ1-6,TRBV9,CASSGGRQGYNSPLHF,TGTGCCAGCAGCGGAGGGAGACAGGGTTATAATTCACCCCTCCACTTT
NA,NA,TRBJ1-2,TRBV7-2,CASSQTGPNYGYTF,TGTGCCAGCAGCCAGACAGGACCCAACTATGGCTACACCTTC
NA,TRBD1,TRBJ2-6,TRBV6-1,CASSVRAGDRGSSGANVLTF,TGTGCCAGCAGTGTACGGGCGGGGGACAGGGGGTCGTCTGGGGCCAACGTCCTGACTTTC
NA,TRBD2,TRBJ2-1,TRBV10-2,CASRSGGYNEQFF,TGCGCCAGCAGGAGCGGGGGGTACAATGAGCAGTTCTTC
NA,NA,TRBJ1-4,TRBV14,CASSQDWRLGEKLFF,TGTGCCAGCAGCCAAGATTGGCGGCTTGGTGAAAAACTGTTTTTT
NA,NA,TRBJ2-5,TRBV11-2,CASSSPLDRETQYF,TGTGCCAGCAGCAGTCCCCTAGATAGAGAGACCCAGTACTTC
NA,TRBD1,TRBJ2-6,TRBV28,CASKQPGQGSSGANGLTF,TGTGCCAGCAAACAACCGGGACAGGGAAGCTCTGGGGCCAACGGCCTGACTTTC
NA,NA,TRBJ2-7,TRBV7-2,CASSFYGRGSYEQYF,TGTGCCAGCAGCTTTTACGGCCGAGGCTCCTACGAGCAGTACTTC
NA,NA,TRBJ2-7,TRBV7-2,CASSLPPPGSPSYEQYF,TGTGCCAGCAGCTTGCCCCCGCCGGGGTCCCCCTCCTACGAGCAGTACTTC
NA,TRBD1,TRBJ2-3,TRBV2,CASSGQGRTDTQYF,TGTGCCAGCAGTGGACAGGGCAGAACAGATACGCAGTATTTT
once,TRBD2,TRBJ2-7,TRBV4-3,CASSPMVAGNYEQYF,TGCGCCAGCAGCCCTATGGTAGCGGGGAACTACGAGCAGTACTTC
NA,NA,TRBJ2-2,TRBV4-3,CASSQDNESGELFF,TGCGCCAGCAGCCAAGATAACGAGAGCGGGGAGCTGTTTTTT
NA,NA,TRBJ2-7,TRBV27,CASRNTPYEQYF,TGTGCCAGCAGGAATACTCCCTACGAGCAGTACTTC
once,NA,TRBJ2-3,TRBV10-3,CAISGLNTDTQYF,TGTGCCATCAGCGGTCTTAACACAGATACGCAGTATTTT
NA,TRBD2,TRBJ2-1,TRBV28,CASRRSRGLAGVVSYNEQFF,TGTGCCAGCAGACGTTCAAGGGGGCTAGCGGGAGTCGTTTCCTACAATGAGCAGTTCTTC
NA,TRBD2,TRBJ2-7,TRBV29-1,CSAKGLAYEQYF,TGCAGCGCCAAAGGACTAGCCTACGAGCAGTACTTC
NA,TRBD2,TRBJ2-1,TRBV9,CASSAGLAGGYNEQFF,TGTGCCAGCAGCGCGGGACTAGCGGGGGGTTACAATGAGCAGTTCTTC
NA,NA,TRBJ1-2,TRBV28,CASSSLFGGPLNYGYTF,TGTGCCAGCAGTAGCCTATTCGGGGGACCACTCAACTATGGCTACACCTTC
NA,NA,TRBJ2-1,TRBV7-6,CASSLSTADEQFF,TGTGCCAGCAGCTTAAGTACAGCCGATGAGCAGTTCTTC
NA,NA,TRBJ2-7,TRBV29-1,CSVDRGRLGEQYF,TGCAGCGTTGACAGGGGCCGCCTTGGCGAGCAGTACTTC
NA,NA,TRBJ1-2,TRBV11-2,CASSSSPGNYGYTF,TGTGCCAGCAGCTCTTCCCCAGGGAATTATGGCTACACCTTC
once,TRBD1,TRBJ1-2,TRBV4-1,CASSLREDRADYGYTF,TGCGCCAGCAGCCTTAGGGAGGACAGGGCGGACTATGGCTACACCTTC
few,NA,TRBJ2-1,TRBV2,CAGGRLPSYNEQFF,TGTGCCGGAGGTAGGCTACCCTCCTACAATGAGCAGTTCTTC